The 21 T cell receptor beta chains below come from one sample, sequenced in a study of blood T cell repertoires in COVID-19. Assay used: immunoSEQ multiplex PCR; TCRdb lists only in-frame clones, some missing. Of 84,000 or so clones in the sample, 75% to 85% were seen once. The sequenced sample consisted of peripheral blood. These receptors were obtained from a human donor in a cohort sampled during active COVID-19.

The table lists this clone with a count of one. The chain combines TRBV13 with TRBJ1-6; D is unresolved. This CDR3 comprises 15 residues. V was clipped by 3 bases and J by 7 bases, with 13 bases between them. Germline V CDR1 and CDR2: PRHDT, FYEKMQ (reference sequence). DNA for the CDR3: TGTGCCAGCAGCTTCGGGATACGAAGAAATTCACCCCTCCACTTT. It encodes CASSFGIRRNSPLHF.

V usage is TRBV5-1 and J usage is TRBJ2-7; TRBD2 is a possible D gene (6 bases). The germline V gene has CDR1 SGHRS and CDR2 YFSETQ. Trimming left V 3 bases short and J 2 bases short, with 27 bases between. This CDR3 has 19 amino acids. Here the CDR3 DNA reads TGCGCCAGCAGCTCCACCCCCCCAGGGACGGGACTGAATCCCTACGAGCAGTACTTC. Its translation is CASSSTPPGTGLNPYEQYF.

CDR3 sequence: CASCRTGQGYPDTQYF. DNA for the CDR3: TGCGCCAGCTGCCGGACGGGACAGGGGTATCCAGATACGCAGTATTTT. The rearrangement links TRBV5-1 to TRBJ2-3; TRBD1 matches 10 bases. The CDR3 loop spans 16 amino acids. Losses at the gene ends were 7 bases for V and 4 bases for J; bases not matched to a gene: 12. CDR1 SGHRS and CDR2 YFSETQ come from the germline V gene.

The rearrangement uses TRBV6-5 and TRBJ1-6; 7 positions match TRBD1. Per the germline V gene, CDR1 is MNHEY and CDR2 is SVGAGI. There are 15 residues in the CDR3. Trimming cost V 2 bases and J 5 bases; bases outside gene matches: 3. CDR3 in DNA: TGTGCCAGCAGTTACACGACAGGGCATAATTCACCCCTCCACTTT. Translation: CASSYTTGHNSPLHF.

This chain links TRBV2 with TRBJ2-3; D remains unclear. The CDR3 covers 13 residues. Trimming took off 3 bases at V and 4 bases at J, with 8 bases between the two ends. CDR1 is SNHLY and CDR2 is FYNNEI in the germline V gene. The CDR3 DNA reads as TGTGCCAGCAGTGATTTAGTACCAGATACGCAGTATTTT. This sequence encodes CASSDLVPDTQYF.

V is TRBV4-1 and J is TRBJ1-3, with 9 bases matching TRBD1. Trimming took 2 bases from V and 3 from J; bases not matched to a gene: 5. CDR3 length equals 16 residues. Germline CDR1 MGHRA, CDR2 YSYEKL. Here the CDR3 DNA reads TGCGCCAGCAGCCAACCTACAGGGGGCGGTGGAAACACCATATATTTT. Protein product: CASSQPTGGGGNTIYF.

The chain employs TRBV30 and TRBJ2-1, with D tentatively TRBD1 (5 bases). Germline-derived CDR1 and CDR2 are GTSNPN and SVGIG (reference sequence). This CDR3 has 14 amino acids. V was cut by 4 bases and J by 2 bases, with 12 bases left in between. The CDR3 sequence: CAWTGADPYNEQFF. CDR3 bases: TGTGCCTGGACTGGGGCGGATCCCTACAATGAGCAGTTCTTC.

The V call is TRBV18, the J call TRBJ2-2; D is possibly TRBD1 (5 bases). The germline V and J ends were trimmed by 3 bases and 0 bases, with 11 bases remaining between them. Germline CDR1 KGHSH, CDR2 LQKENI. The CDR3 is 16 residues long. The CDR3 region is CASSPQRQSNTGELFF. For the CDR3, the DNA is TGTGCCAGCTCACCTCAACGACAGTCGAACACCGGGGAGCTGTTTTTT.

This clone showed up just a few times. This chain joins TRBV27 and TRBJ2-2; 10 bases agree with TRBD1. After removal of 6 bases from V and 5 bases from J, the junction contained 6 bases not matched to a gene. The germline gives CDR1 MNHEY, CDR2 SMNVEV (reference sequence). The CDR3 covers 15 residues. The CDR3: CASSKTGGRTGELFF. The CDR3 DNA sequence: TGTGCCAGCAGCAAGACAGGGGGCAGAACCGGGGAGCTGTTTTTT.

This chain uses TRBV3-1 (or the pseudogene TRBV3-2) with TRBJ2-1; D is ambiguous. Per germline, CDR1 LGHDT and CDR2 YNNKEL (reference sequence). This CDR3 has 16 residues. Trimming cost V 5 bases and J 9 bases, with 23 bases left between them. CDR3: CASSSTRSSLFREQFF. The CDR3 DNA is TGTGCCAGCAGCTCCACGAGAAGCTCCCTCTTCCGTGAGCAGTTCTTC.

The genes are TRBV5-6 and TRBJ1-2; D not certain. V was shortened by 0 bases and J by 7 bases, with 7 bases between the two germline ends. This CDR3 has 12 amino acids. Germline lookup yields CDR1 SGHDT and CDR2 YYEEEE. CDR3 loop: CASSLGPTGYTF. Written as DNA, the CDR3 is TGTGCCAGCAGCTTGGGGCCAACTGGCTACACCTTC.

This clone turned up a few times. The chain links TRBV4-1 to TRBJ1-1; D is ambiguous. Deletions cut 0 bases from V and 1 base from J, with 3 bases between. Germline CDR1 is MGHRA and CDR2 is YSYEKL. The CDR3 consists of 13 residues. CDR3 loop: CASSQDRNTEAFF. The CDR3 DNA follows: TGCGCCAGCAGCCAAGACAGGAACACTGAAGCTTTCTTT.

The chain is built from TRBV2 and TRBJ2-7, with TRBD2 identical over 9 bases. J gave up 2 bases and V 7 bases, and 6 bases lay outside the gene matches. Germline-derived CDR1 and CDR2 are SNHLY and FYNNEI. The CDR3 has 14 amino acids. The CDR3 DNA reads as TGTGCCAGCAACCCGGGACTAGCCACCTACGAGCAGTACTTC. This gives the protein CASNPGLATYEQYF.

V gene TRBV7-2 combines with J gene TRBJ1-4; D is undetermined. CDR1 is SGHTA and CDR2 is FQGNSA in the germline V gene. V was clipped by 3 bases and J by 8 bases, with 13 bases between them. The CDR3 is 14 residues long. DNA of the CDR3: TGTGCCAGCAGCTTTCGGCGGGGAGGGGAAAAACTGTTTTTT. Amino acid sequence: CASSFRRGGEKLFF.

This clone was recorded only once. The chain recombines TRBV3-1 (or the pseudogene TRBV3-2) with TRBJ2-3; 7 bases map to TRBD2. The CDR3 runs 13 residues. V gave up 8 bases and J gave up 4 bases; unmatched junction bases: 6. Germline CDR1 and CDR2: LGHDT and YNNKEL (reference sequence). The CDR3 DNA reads TGTGCCAGCGGACTAGAAGGCTCAGATACGCAGTATTTT. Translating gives CASGLEGSDTQYF.

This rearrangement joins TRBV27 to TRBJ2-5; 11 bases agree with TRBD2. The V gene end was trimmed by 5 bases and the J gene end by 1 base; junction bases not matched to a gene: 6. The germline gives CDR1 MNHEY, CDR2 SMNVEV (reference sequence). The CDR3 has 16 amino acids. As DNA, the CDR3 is TGTGCCAGCAGTCGGGGACTAGCGGTTTCCCAAGAGACCCAGTACTTC. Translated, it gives CASSRGLAVSQETQYF.

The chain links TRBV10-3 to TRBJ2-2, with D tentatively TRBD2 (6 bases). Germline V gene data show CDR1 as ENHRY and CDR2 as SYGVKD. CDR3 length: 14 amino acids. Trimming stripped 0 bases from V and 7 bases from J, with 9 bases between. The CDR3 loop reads CAISESGGIGELFF. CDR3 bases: TGTGCCATCAGTGAGTCGGGGGGTATCGGGGAGCTGTTTTTT.

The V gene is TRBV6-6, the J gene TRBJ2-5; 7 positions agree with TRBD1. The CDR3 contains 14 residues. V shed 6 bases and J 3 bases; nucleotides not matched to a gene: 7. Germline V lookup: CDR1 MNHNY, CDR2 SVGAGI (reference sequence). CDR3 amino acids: CASRKDRIEETQYF. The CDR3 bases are TGTGCCAGCAGGAAGGACAGGATTGAAGAGACCCAGTACTTC.

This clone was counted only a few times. This CDR3 reads CASSYGRGNTEAFF. Here the CDR3 DNA reads TGTGCCAGCAGCTATGGTCGGGGGAACACTGAAGCTTTCTTT. This chain uses TRBV11-3 with TRBJ1-1; the D is unclear. Per germline, CDR1 SGHNT and CDR2 YENEEA. The CDR3 consists of 14 residues. Deletions cut 4 bases from V and 1 base from J, with 10 bases between.

In DNA, the CDR3 is TGTGCCAGCAGTCCGGGACAGCGAACTAGCACAGATACGCAGTATTTT. Protein product: CASSPGQRTSTDTQYF. This rearrangement joins TRBV6-2 or TRBV6-3 to TRBJ2-3, with 7 positions matching TRBD1. Germline V gene lookup returns CDR1 MNHEY and CDR2 SVGEGT. The CDR3 covers 16 residues. V lost 5 bases, J lost 0 bases, and 8 bases stayed unmatched.

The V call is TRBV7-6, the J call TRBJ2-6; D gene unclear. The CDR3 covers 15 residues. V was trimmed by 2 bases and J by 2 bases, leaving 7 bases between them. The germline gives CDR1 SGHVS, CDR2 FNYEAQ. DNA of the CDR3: TGTGCCAGCAGCTTATCCAGTACTGGGGCCAACGTCCTGACTTTC. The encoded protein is CASSLSSTGANVLTF.